This TCR beta chain was identified during a study of a mutant IDH1 vaccine in newly diagnosed glioma. The wider study: The first vaccination came 4-6 weeks after radiotherapy alone, or with temozolomide cycles. The therapy given earlier, which was standard therapy, consisted of radiotherapy, temozolomide, or both, and most of the patients received both.

As for time point: week 47, end of study. In every dose of vaccine, 300 ug of mutant IDH1 20-mer peptide was given alongside topical imiquimod. TCRdb's copy holds only in-frame clones and misses some; the assay was immunoSEQ multiplex PCR. The sample shows over 30,000 clones, approximately 92% of them seen only once. Germline V gene lookup returns CDR1 MNHNY and CDR2 SVGAGI (reference sequence). The V and J ends lost 7 bases and 8 bases respectively, with 20 bases between them. The CDR3 runs to 15 residues. This clone appeared once. Its antigen remains unknown. The specimen was PBMCs, collected from a glioma patient whose treatment included an IDH1 peptide vaccine. This clonotype originated in a woman aged 40 to 50 with glioma. V is TRBV6-6 and J is TRBJ1-4; maybe TRBD1 (5 bases). The CDR3, as DNA: TGTGCCAGCATCAGCCGGGGTCGGGGGAAGGAAAAACTGTTTTTT. It codes for CASISRGRGKEKLFF.